This T cell receptor beta chain was sequenced in a study of T cell repertoires in cytomegalovirus infection. Across the whole study: CMV infection together with matching HLA type was indicated by public TCR beta signatures. Findings and caveats of the study: The study identified carriers of CMV plus the relevant HLA from cumulative public TCR beta family frequency.

TCRdb re-called the reads through MiXCR, storing one row per CDR3 protein. The sample shows 200,000 to 300,000 distinct CDR3 sequences, approximately 9% of them seen only once. This clonotype was seen many times. Its antigen is unknown. The sequencing sample was made of PBMCs. The receptor was derived from a human donor in good health (CMV status not recorded). Some clones in this sample may be carry-over from other donors' samples.

CDR3: CASSPDGQGLYGYTF. CDR3 in DNA: TGTGCCAGCAGCCCTGATGGACAGGGGCTCTATGGCTACACCTTC. V is TRBV11-2 and J is TRBJ1-2; the match to TRBD1 covers 9 bases. V shed 5 bases, J shed 4 bases, and the junction held 8 bases outside the gene matches. CDR3 size: 15 residues. CDR1 SGHAT and CDR2 FQNNGV come from the germline V gene.